This passage covers 15 T cell receptor beta chains from one sample sequenced in a study of beta chain features in type 1 diabetes. Expressed TCRB transcripts were sequenced because the entire RNA isolate underwent reverse transcription. Method: immunoSEQ multiplex PCR; TCRdb's copy keeps in-frame clones and lacks some. The sample has hundreds of thousands of clones, around a sixth seen once. Sequenced input: naive CD4+ T cells from blood. The receptor set was obtained from a young woman in good health.

J is TRBJ2-3 and V is TRBV19; 7 nucleotides line up with TRBD1. The V gene's germline CDR1 is LNHDA and CDR2 SQIVND (reference sequence). This CDR3 has 14 residues. V lost 5 bases and J lost 4; bases outside the gene matches: 6. The CDR3 sequence is CASSDRAMADTQYF. In DNA, the CDR3 is TGTGCCAGTAGTGACAGGGCGATGGCAGATACGCAGTATTTT.

This chain joins TRBV18 and TRBJ2-4, with 7 positions matching TRBD2. V lost 8 bases to trimming and J lost 8 bases; unmatched junction nucleotides: 9. The CDR3 loop spans 13 amino acids. The germline V gene encodes CDR1 KGHSH and CDR2 LQKENI. CDR3: CASRAAGEDIQYF. Here the CDR3 DNA reads TGTGCCAGCCGGGCCGCGGGGGAAGACATTCAGTACTTC.

This chain connects TRBV27 to TRBJ2-5; 12 nucleotides align to TRBD2. The CDR3 spans 13 residues. Trimming cost V 6 bases and J 5 bases; bases outside gene matches: 1. The germline gives CDR1 MNHEY, CDR2 SMNVEV (reference sequence). CDR3 region: CASRLAGGETQYF. CDR3 nucleotides: TGTGCCAGCAGACTAGCGGGAGGCGAGACCCAGTACTTC.

V gene TRBV28 combines with J gene TRBJ2-5, with a possible D match to TRBD2 (5 bases). Per germline, CDR1 MDHEN and CDR2 SYDVKM. V was shortened by 7 bases and J by 0 bases, with 9 bases between the two germline ends. This CDR3 region has 13 residues. The CDR3, as DNA: TGTGCCAGCAATGAGGGTTACCAAGAGACCCAGTACTTC. Translation: CASNEGYQETQYF. The full variable domain, in which reference TRBV28 and TRBJ2-5 provide the parts outside the CDR3, is DVKVTQSSRYLVKRTGEKVFLECVQDMDHENMFWYRQDPGLGLRLIYFSYDVKMKEKGDIPEGYSVSREKKERFSLILESASTNQTSMYLCASNEGYQETQYFGPGTRLLVL.

This clone has only a few counts. The genes are TRBV7-2 and TRBJ2-2, with D unclear. The germline V gene encodes CDR1 SGHTA and CDR2 FQGNSA. The ends were cut back, 5 bases at V and 1 base at J, with 11 bases in the middle. This CDR3 is 15 amino acids long. Here the CDR3 reads CASSPPPGNTGELFF. CDR3 DNA: TGTGCCAGCAGCCCACCCCCCGGGAACACCGGGGAGCTGTTTTTT.

This rearrangement joins TRBV7-6 to TRBJ2-7; 9 bases map to TRBD2. With 1 base clipped from V and 6 bases from J, the junction kept 7 bases outside the gene matches. This CDR3 is built from 15 residues. Germline-derived CDR1 and CDR2 are SGHVS and FNYEAQ. The CDR3 DNA sequence: TGTGCCAGCAGCTTAGGGCTTAGCGGGAGAGCCGAGCAGTACTTC. This encodes CASSLGLSGRAEQYF.

The chain recombines TRBV28 with TRBJ2-1; 8 bases align to TRBD2. Germline V gene data show CDR1 as MDHEN and CDR2 as SYDVKM. After removal of 7 bases from V and 0 bases from J, the junction contained 5 bases not matched to a gene. The CDR3 totals 15 residues. In nucleotides, the CDR3 is TGTGCCAGCAATAGCGGGATAACCTCCTACAATGAGCAGTTCTTC. Protein sequence: CASNSGITSYNEQFF. Full variable domain (missing parts from reference TRBV28 and TRBJ2-1): DVKVTQSSRYLVKRTGEKVFLECVQDMDHENMFWYRQDPGLGLRLIYFSYDVKMKEKGDIPEGYSVSREKKERFSLILESASTNQTSMYLCASNSGITSYNEQFFGPGTRLTVL.

This clone was seen a few times. The gene calls are TRBV6-6 and TRBJ1-1; 11 positions match TRBD1. V shed 5 bases, J shed 4 bases, and the junction held 6 bases outside the gene matches. This CDR3 contains 15 residues. Germline V lookup: CDR1 MNHNY, CDR2 SVGAGI (reference sequence). The chain's CDR3 is CASSPGTGGRTEAFF. CDR3 DNA: TGTGCCAGCAGTCCTGGGACAGGGGGACGCACTGAAGCTTTCTTT.

Written as DNA, the CDR3 is TGTGCCAGCAGTAGTCAGGACAGCTACACAGATACGCAGTATTTT. Translation: CASSSQDSYTDTQYF. This chain connects TRBV27 to TRBJ2-3; possible D gene TRBD1, 6 bases. Trimming shortened V by 5 bases and J by 2 bases, and 14 bases separated the two germline ends. The CDR3 has 15 amino acids. Germline values: CDR1 MNHEY, CDR2 SMNVEV (reference sequence).

V is TRBV6-6 and J is TRBJ2-4; TRBD2 might be the D (6 bases). CDR3 length: 15 amino acids. Germline values: CDR1 MNHNY, CDR2 SVGAGI (reference sequence). V was clipped by 2 bases and J by 0 bases, with 8 bases between them. The CDR3 reads CASSYMREAKNIQYF. CDR3 DNA sequence: TGTGCCAGCAGTTACATGCGGGAAGCCAAAAACATTCAGTACTTC.

In its sample, this clone was seen a few times. The rearrangement joins TRBV4-2 to TRBJ2-1, with TRBD2 matching 7 bases. The CDR3 is 18 amino acids. V dropped 3 bases and J dropped 3; count of bases not matched to a gene: 14. From germline, CDR1 is LGHNA and CDR2 YNFKEQ. The chain's CDR3 is CASSQQSIRTSIYNEQFF. CDR3 sequence (DNA): TGTGCCAGCAGCCAGCAATCTATACGGACTAGTATCTACAATGAGCAGTTCTTC.

This chain connects TRBV10-3 to TRBJ2-5; D possibly uses TRBD1 or TRBD2 (5 bases each). This CDR3 spans 13 amino acids. Per the germline V gene, CDR1 is ENHRY and CDR2 is SYGVKD. Trimming shortened V by 7 bases and J by 2 bases, and 11 bases separated the two germline ends. This CDR3 reads CAINGEGQETQYF. DNA for the CDR3: TGTGCCATCAACGGAGAGGGGCAAGAGACCCAGTACTTC.

V and J are TRBV2 and TRBJ2-5; TRBD2 matches at 13 bases. This CDR3 is 14 amino acids long. The V gene's germline CDR1 is SNHLY and CDR2 FYNNEI. V was clipped by 7 bases and J by 2 bases; unmatched bases: 1. The CDR3 DNA is TGTGCCAGCACGGGACTAGCGGGGCAAGAGACCCAGTACTTC. This translates into CASTGLAGQETQYF.

The chain carries TRBV27 and TRBJ2-7, with D tentatively TRBD1 or TRBD2 (5 bases each). Germline V gives CDR1 MNHEY, CDR2 SMNVEV (reference sequence). The V end was cut by 5 bases, the J end by 8 bases, with 16 bases between. CDR3 length: 13 amino acids. CDR3 bases: TGTGCCAGCAGTCAGCCCGGGGCCCGCAAGCAGTACTTC. It codes for CASSQPGARKQYF.

This clone showed up just a few times. V usage is TRBV5-4 and J usage is TRBJ2-1, with TRBD2 matching 11 bases. Germline V lookup: CDR1 SGHNT, CDR2 YYREEE (reference sequence). The junction had 4 bases not matched to a gene; V was cut back by 4 bases and J by 4 bases. This CDR3 has 15 amino acids. CDR3 sequence reads: CASSATSGIYNEQFF. The DNA of the CDR3 is TGTGCCAGCAGCGCGACTAGCGGGATATACAATGAGCAGTTCTTC. Full variable domain (outside the CDR3, taken from reference TRBV5-4 and TRBJ2-1): ETGVTQSPTHLIKTRGQQVTLRCSSQSGHNTVSWYQQALGQGPQFIFQYYREEENGRGNFPPRFSGLQFPNYSSELNVNALELDDSALYLCASSATSGIYNEQFFGPGTRLTVL.